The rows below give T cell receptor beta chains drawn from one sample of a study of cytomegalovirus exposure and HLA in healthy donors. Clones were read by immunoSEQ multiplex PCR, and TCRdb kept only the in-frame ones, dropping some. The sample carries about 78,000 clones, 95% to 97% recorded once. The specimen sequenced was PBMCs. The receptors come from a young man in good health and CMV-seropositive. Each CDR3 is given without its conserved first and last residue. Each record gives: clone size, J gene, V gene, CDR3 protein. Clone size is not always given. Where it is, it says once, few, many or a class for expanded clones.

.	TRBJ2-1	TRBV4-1	ASSVRDSQLSSYNEQF
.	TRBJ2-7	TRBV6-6	ASSLDSDYEQY
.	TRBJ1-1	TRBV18	ASSPTTGTEAF
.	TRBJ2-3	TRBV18	ASSVAGATDTQY
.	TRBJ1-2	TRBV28	ASSDGQGSAGYT
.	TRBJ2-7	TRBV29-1	SAAGQGLYEQY
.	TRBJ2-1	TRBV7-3	ASSWTGLLNEQF
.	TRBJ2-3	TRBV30	AWTPGLLTDTQY
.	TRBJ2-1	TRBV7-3	ASSDGLAGRSYNEQF
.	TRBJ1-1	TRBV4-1	ASSPRDSYEAF
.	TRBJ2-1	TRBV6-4	ASSDASGSVNEQF
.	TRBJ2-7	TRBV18	ASSPSSGRSGEQY
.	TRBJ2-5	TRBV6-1	ASNPGTAQETQY
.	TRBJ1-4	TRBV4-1	ASSQAGGLATNEKLF
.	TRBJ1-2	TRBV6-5	ASSYSQGGYGYT
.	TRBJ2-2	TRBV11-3	ASSLDWTSGNTGELF
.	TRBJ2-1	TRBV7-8	ASSLGASGRSSSYNEQF
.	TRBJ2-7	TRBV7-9	ASRKFESSYEQY
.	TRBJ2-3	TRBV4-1	ASSQQPGFSTDTQY
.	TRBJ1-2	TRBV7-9	ASSSRGGYGYT
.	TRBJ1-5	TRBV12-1	ASSLDSPGFNQPQH
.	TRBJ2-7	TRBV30	AWEGTGYYEQY
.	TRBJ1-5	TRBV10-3	AISDHEAQPQH
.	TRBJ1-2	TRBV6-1	ASWETGRDHGYT
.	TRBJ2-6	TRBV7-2	ASSLWASGANVLT
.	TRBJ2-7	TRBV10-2	ASSESARGLGYEQY
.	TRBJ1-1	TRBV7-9	ASSLGAKGRSNTEAF
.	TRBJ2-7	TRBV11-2	ASSQGVAYEQY
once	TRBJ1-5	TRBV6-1	ASGVSGMTIQPQH
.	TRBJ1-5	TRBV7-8	ASSPGQGGNQPQH
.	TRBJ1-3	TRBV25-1	ASIGWGNTIY
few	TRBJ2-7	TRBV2	ASRDQGLYYEQY
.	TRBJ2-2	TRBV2	ASSPLTGGTGELF
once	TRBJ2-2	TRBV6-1	ASSAQRNGELF
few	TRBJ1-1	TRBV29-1	SGLDGDTEAF
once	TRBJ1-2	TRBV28	ASSFNSEGGGYT
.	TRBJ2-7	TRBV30	AWSPRTETYEQY
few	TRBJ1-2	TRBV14	ASSRTVTHYGYT
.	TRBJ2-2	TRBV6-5	ASRQGANTGELF
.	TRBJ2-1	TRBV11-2	ASSLVHRGIDEQF
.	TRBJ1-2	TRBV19	ASGTGQGVFNYGYT